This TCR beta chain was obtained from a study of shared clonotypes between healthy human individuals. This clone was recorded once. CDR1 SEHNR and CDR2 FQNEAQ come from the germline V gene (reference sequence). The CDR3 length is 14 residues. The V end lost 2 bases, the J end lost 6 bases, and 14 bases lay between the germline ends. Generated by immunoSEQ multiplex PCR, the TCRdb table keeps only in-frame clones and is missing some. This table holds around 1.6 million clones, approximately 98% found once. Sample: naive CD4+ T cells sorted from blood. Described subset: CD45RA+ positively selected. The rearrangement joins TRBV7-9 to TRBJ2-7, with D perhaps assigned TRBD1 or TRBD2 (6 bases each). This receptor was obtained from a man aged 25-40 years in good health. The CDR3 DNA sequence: TGTGCCAGCAGCTTACTGACAGGAGCGGGCGAGCAGTACTTC. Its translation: CASSLLTGAGEQYF.